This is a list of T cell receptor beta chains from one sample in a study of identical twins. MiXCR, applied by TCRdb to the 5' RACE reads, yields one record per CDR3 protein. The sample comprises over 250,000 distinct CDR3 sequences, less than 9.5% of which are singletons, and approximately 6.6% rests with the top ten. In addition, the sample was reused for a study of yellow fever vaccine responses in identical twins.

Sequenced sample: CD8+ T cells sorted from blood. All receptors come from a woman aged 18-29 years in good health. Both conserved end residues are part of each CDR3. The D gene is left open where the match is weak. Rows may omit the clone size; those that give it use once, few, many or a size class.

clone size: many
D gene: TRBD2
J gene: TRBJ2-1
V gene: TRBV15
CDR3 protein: CATQRGDSYNEQFF
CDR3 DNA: TGTGCCACTCAGCGGGGCGATTCCTACAATGAGCAGTTCTTC

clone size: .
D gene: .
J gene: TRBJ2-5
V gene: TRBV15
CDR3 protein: CATSRVFQETQYF
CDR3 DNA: TGTGCCACCAGCAGAGTCTTCCAAGAGACCCAGTACTTC

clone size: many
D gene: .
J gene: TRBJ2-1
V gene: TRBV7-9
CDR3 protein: CASSSFLGDEQFF
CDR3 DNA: TGTGCCAGCAGCTCATTCCTGGGGGATGAGCAGTTCTTC

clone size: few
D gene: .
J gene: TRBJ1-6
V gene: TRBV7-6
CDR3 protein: CASSLAGPYNSPLHF
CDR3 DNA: TGTGCCAGCAGCTTAGCAGGCCCCTATAATTCACCCCTCCACTTT

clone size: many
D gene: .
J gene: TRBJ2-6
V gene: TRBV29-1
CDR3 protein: CSVDGLGSGANVLTF
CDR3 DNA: TGCAGCGTTGACGGATTGGGCTCTGGGGCCAACGTCCTGACTTTC

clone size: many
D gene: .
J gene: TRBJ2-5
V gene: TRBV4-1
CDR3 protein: CASSQFREAGETQYF
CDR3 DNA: TGCGCCAGCAGCCAATTTAGGGAGGCCGGGGAGACCCAGTACTTC

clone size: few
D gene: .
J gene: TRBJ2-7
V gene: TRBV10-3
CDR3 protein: CAISVGGGYEQYF
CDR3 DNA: TGTGCCATCAGTGTCGGAGGGGGATACGAGCAGTACTTC

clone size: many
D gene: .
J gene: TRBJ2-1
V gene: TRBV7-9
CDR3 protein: CASSRGSLNEQFF
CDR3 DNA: TGTGCCAGCAGTCGAGGGTCATTAAATGAGCAGTTCTTC

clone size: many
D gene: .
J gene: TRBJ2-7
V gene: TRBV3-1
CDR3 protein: CASSLQQDGSYEQYF
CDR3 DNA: TGTGCCAGCAGCCTCCAACAGGACGGGTCCTACGAGCAGTACTTC

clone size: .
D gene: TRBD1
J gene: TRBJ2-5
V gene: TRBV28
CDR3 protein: CASSLFGMGTVDQTQYF
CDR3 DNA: TGTGCCAGCAGTTTATTCGGGATGGGGACAGTTGATCAGACCCAGTACTTC

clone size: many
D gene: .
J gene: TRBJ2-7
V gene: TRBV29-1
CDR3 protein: CSVLTGTTYEQYF
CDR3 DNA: TGCAGCGTCCTAACAGGGACAACCTACGAGCAGTACTTC

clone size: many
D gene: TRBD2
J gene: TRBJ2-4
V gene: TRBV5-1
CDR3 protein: CASSSYTSAQGNIQYF
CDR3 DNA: TGCGCCAGCAGCTCCTACACTAGCGCCCAGGGTAACATTCAGTACTTC

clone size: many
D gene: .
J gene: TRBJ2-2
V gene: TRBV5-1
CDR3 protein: CASSWPDSLNTGELFF
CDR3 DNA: TGCGCCAGCAGCTGGCCTGACAGCTTAAACACCGGGGAGCTGTTTTTT

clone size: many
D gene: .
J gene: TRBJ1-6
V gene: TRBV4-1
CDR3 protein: CASSSTGAPLHF
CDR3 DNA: TGCGCCAGCAGCTCCACGGGGGCACCCCTCCACTTT